Below, 26 T cell receptor beta chains from the same sample are listed, as sequenced in a study of blood T cell repertoires in COVID-19. This table comes from immunoSEQ multiplex PCR, and its TCRdb copy is limited to in-frame clones, with some not included. The sample has 97,000 or so clones, about nine tenths seen once. What was sequenced was peripheral blood. These receptors all come from a woman in her fifties or sixties with COVID-19, enrolled during active disease.

The chain joins TRBV27 to TRBJ1-5; the D gene is possibly TRBD1 (6 bases). Germline assignment: CDR1 MNHEY and CDR2 SMNVEV (reference sequence). The ends were cut back, 6 bases at V and 6 bases at J, with 15 bases in the middle. The CDR3 has 14 amino acids. CDR3 loop: CASRAGVDGQPQHF. CDR3 coding DNA: TGTGCCAGCAGGGCAGGGGTAGATGGTCAGCCCCAGCATTTT.

This clone was seen a handful of times. CDR3 protein: CASSLHLPGLGTDTQYF. The CDR3 DNA sequence: TGTGCCAGCAGTCTGCATCTACCGGGACTAGGCACAGATACGCAGTATTTT. The chain has TRBV27 and TRBJ2-3; 8 bases line up with TRBD2. Germline CDR1 reads MNHEY; CDR2 reads SMNVEV (reference sequence). V was pared by 5 bases and J by 1 base, with 11 bases of the junction left unmatched. CDR3 size: 17 residues.

V and J are TRBV9 and TRBJ2-2; 7 nucleotides line up with TRBD2. CDR3 length: 16 amino acids. V gave up 3 bases and J gave up 0 bases; unmatched junction bases: 5. Germline assignment: CDR1 SGDLS and CDR2 YYNGEE. CDR3 bases: TGTGCCAGCAGCGCCCTCGGGGGGACGAACACCGGGGAGCTGTTTTTT. Translation: CASSALGGTNTGELFF.

The chain recombines TRBV6-2 or TRBV6-3 with TRBJ1-2, with 7 bases fitting TRBD1. V lost 6 bases and J lost 2; bases outside the gene matches: 6. The CDR3 has 14 amino acids. Per germline, CDR1 MNHEY and CDR2 SVGEGT. CDR3 DNA sequence: TGTGCCAGCAGCCGACCGGGACAGAACTATGGCTACACCTTC. Its protein is CASSRPGQNYGYTF.

The chain has TRBV19 and TRBJ2-3; 15 bases agree with TRBD2. V was clipped by 5 bases and J by 7 bases; unmatched bases: 4. The CDR3 length is 15 residues. From germline, CDR1 is LNHDA and CDR2 SQIVND (reference sequence). The CDR3 loop reads CASSRTSGGANTQYF. Here the CDR3 DNA reads TGTGCCAGTAGTCGGACTAGCGGGGGGGCGAATACGCAGTATTTT. Full variable domain (rest looked up from reference TRBV19 and TRBJ2-3): DGGITQSPKYLFRKEGQNVTLSCEQNLNHDAMYWYRQDPGQGLRLIYYSQIVNDFQKGDIAEGYSVSREKKESFPLTVTSAQKNPTAFYLCASSRTSGGANTQYFGPGTRLTVL.

The chain employs TRBV4-1 and TRBJ2-4; possible D gene TRBD1, 6 bases. Germline V CDR1 and CDR2: MGHRA, YSYEKL. The CDR3 extends over 17 amino acids. V dropped 2 bases and J dropped 0 bases, with 14 bases sitting between them. Here the CDR3 reads CASSQPGQLIAKNIQYF. CDR3 in DNA: TGCGCCAGCAGCCAACCCGGACAGTTGATAGCCAAAAACATTCAGTACTTC.

The chain uses TRBV24-1 and TRBJ2-3, with a tentative D call TRBD1 (5 bases). V lost 3 bases and J 5 bases, leaving 11 bases between the germline ends. Germline-derived CDR1 and CDR2 are KGHDR and SFDVKD. The CDR3 runs 14 residues. The DNA of the CDR3 is TGTGCCACCAGTGATAAAGGGGCGATAGATACGCAGTATTTT. Translating gives CATSDKGAIDTQYF.

The J gene is TRBJ1-2, the V gene TRBV5-6; D remains ambiguous. This CDR3 contains 14 residues. CDR1 SGHDT and CDR2 YYEEEE come from the germline V gene. V was pared by 1 base and J by 4 bases, with 11 bases between. CDR3 DNA sequence: TGTGCCAGCAGCTTGTTTGATGCGGGCTATGGCTACACCTTC. Residues: CASSLFDAGYGYTF.

J is TRBJ2-2 and V is TRBV3-1 (or the pseudogene TRBV3-2); TRBD2 aligns across 9 bases. Germline V CDR1 and CDR2: LGHDT, YNNKEL (reference sequence). The CDR3 sequence is 17 residues long. The V gene end was trimmed by 2 bases and the J gene end by 4 bases; junction bases not matched to a gene: 8. Written as DNA, the CDR3 is TGTGCCAGCAGCCAACCTAATAGCGGGGGCCCCACCGGGGAGCTGTTTTTT. Protein sequence: CASSQPNSGGPTGELFF.

The CDR3 spells CASNGQGDVEQFF. The DNA of the CDR3 is TGTGCCAGTAACGGGCAGGGGGATGTTGAGCAGTTCTTC. The V call is TRBV7-2, the J call TRBJ2-1; 7 positions agree with TRBD1. Per the germline V gene, CDR1 is SGHTA and CDR2 is FQGNSA. The CDR3 is 13 residues long. Trimming at V came to 9 bases and at J to 9 bases, leaving 11 bases not matched to a gene.

The genes are TRBV4-2 and TRBJ1-3; the match to TRBD1 covers 7 bases. This CDR3 is built from 15 residues. Losses at the gene ends were 8 bases for V and 0 bases for J; bases not matched to a gene: 7. CDR1 and CDR2 from the germline V gene are LGHNA and YNFKEQ. The CDR3 sequence is CASGVDRASGNTIYF. In DNA, the CDR3 is TGTGCCAGCGGGGTAGACAGGGCCTCTGGAAACACCATATATTTT.

The chain couples TRBV5-1 to TRBJ2-3, with a tentative D call TRBD1 (6 bases). This CDR3 has 14 residues. Trimming stripped 0 bases from V and 6 bases from J, with 11 bases between. CDR1 and CDR2 (germline): SGHRS, YFSETQ. The CDR3 spells CASSLDPGADTQYF. CDR3 bases: TGCGCCAGCAGCTTGGATCCAGGGGCCGATACGCAGTATTTT.

The chain links TRBV19 to TRBJ1-1; 7 nucleotides agree with TRBD1. The CDR3 runs 15 residues. Germline loops: CDR1 LNHDA, CDR2 SQIVND (reference sequence). Germline trimming cut 5 bases from V and 2 bases from J; bases unmatched to any gene: 8. The CDR3 loop is CASSFPDRANTEAFF. For the CDR3, the DNA is TGTGCCAGTAGTTTCCCCGACAGGGCCAACACTGAAGCTTTCTTT.

This clone has a handful of counts. The chain combines TRBV4-1 with TRBJ1-6; TRBD1 agrees at 10 bases. This CDR3 contains 17 residues. Germline values: CDR1 MGHRA, CDR2 YSYEKL. V was pared by 1 base and J by 6 bases, with 6 bases of the junction left unmatched. For the CDR3, the DNA is TGCGCCAGCAGCCAAGGAAACCGGGACAGGGGTAATTCACCCCTCCACTTT. The encoded protein is CASSQGNRDRGNSPLHF.

This chain links TRBV19 with TRBJ2-3; TRBD2 aligns across 11 bases. The CDR3 spans 15 residues. CDR1 and CDR2 (germline): LNHDA, SQIVND (reference sequence). V lost 4 bases and J lost 3; bases outside the gene matches: 3. The CDR3 nucleotides are TGTGCCAGTAGTACCCTAGCGGGGGGAACAGATACGCAGTATTTT. This gives the protein CASSTLAGGTDTQYF.

The CDR3 spells CASSVISGGLSSYNEQFF. In DNA, the CDR3 is TGTGCCAGCAGCGTAATTAGCGGGGGTCTCAGCTCCTACAATGAGCAGTTCTTC. The gene calls are TRBV9 and TRBJ2-1; 9 bases match TRBD2. Germline V gene lookup returns CDR1 SGDLS and CDR2 YYNGEE. After removal of 1 base from V and 0 bases from J, the junction contained 8 bases not matched to a gene. This CDR3 spans 18 amino acids.

The chain has TRBV7-3 and TRBJ1-4; 11 positions agree with TRBD1. CDR1 and CDR2 from the germline V gene are SGHTA and FQGTGA. The CDR3 contains 15 residues. With 2 bases clipped from V and 6 bases from J, the junction kept 2 bases outside the gene matches. In DNA form, the CDR3 reads TGTGCCAGCAGCTTAGGGACAGGGGGGGATGAAAAACTGTTTTTT. It yields the protein CASSLGTGGDEKLFF.

This clone was found a few times. The genes are TRBV2 and TRBJ1-2, with D uncertain. Trimming removed 4 bases at V and 4 bases at J, with 4 bases between. CDR1 is SNHLY and CDR2 is FYNNEI in the germline V gene. The CDR3 is made up of 11 amino acids. In DNA form, the CDR3 reads TGTGCCAGCAGTGGGCCCTATGGCTACACCTTC. Amino acid sequence: CASSGPYGYTF.

The chain combines TRBV2 with TRBJ2-5; 12 positions match TRBD2. In germline, CDR1 is SNHLY, CDR2 FYNNEI. With 1 base clipped from V and 4 bases from J, the junction kept 10 bases outside the gene matches. The CDR3 extends over 18 amino acids. DNA for the CDR3: TGTGCCAGCAGTGAAGGTCGGCTAGCGGGGGGGCCTGGAGAGACCCAGTACTTC. Protein sequence: CASSEGRLAGGPGETQYF. Combining the CDR3 with reference TRBV2 and TRBJ2-5 gives the whole variable domain EPEVTQTPSHQVTQMGQEVILRCVPISNHLYFYWYRQILGQKVEFLVSFYNNEISEKSEIFDDQFSVERPDGSNFTLKIRSTKLEDSAMYFCASSEGRLAGGPGETQYFGPGTRLLVL.

This sequence joins TRBV19 and TRBJ1-5; possible D gene TRBD1, 5 bases. CDR1 and CDR2 (germline): LNHDA, SQIVND (reference sequence). V lost 5 bases to trimming and J lost 0 bases, with 14 bases between them. The CDR3 is 16 residues long. The CDR3 DNA sequence: TGTGCCAGTAGTCCCGAGACAGCCTATAGCAATCAGCCCCAGCATTTT. It encodes CASSPETAYSNQPQHF.

This chain uses TRBV25-1 with TRBJ1-4; weak D call: TRBD1 (5 bases). The CDR3 spans 15 residues. V was cut by 0 bases and J by 5 bases, with 10 bases left in between. Germline lookup yields CDR1 MGHDK and CDR2 SYGVNS. CDR3 in DNA: TGTGCCAGCAGTGAATATCGGGCAGGGAATGAAAAACTGTTTTTT. Its translation: CASSEYRAGNEKLFF.

This clone was recorded only once. The chain links TRBV6-2 or TRBV6-3 to TRBJ2-7; tentative D call: TRBD2 (6 bases). Trimming pared 0 bases from V and 1 base from J, leaving 19 bases between. The CDR3 has 18 residues. Germline-derived CDR1 and CDR2 are MNHEY and SVGEGT. For the CDR3, the DNA is TGTGCCAGCAGTTACTCGAGAGCATCGGGGGTCGTGTCCTACGAGCAGTACTTC. Its protein product is CASSYSRASGVVSYEQYF.

The chain employs TRBV18 and TRBJ2-2; D not certain. Between the trimmed V and J ends, which lost 2 bases and 3 bases, there was a span of 10 bases. Germline CDR1 and CDR2: KGHSH and LQKENI. The CDR3 runs 15 residues. The CDR3 DNA follows: TGTGCCAGCTCACCAACCCCGTCGGACACCGGGGAGCTGTTTTTT. Its translation is CASSPTPSDTGELFF.

The V gene is TRBV11-1, the J gene TRBJ2-1, with D perhaps matching TRBD2 (6 bases). V was shortened by 4 bases and J by 10 bases, with 14 bases between the two germline ends. The CDR3 consists of 13 residues. Looked up from germline, CDR1 is SGHAT and CDR2 is FQDESV (reference sequence). Written as DNA, the CDR3 is TGTGCCAGCAGCTGGACTACTTCTGAGGAGCAGTTCTTC. It specifies CASSWTTSEEQFF.

This clone has just a few counts. The J gene is TRBJ1-2, the V gene TRBV19; D is unclear. V was shortened by 5 bases and J by 2 bases, with 9 bases between the two germline ends. CDR1 and CDR2 (germline): LNHDA, SQIVND (reference sequence). The CDR3 is 13 amino acids. CDR3 sequence: CASSPGGNYGYTF. The CDR3 DNA reads TGTGCCAGTAGTCCAGGAGGCAACTATGGCTACACCTTC.

V is TRBV5-4 and J is TRBJ1-6, with D possibly TRBD1 on 6 matching bases. This CDR3 spans 12 amino acids. V dropped 5 bases and J dropped 7 bases, with 7 bases sitting between them. The germline V gene encodes CDR1 SGHNT and CDR2 YYREEE (reference sequence). The CDR3 DNA sequence: TGTGCCAGCAGAACAGGGAATTCACCCCTCCACTTT. This codes for CASRTGNSPLHF.